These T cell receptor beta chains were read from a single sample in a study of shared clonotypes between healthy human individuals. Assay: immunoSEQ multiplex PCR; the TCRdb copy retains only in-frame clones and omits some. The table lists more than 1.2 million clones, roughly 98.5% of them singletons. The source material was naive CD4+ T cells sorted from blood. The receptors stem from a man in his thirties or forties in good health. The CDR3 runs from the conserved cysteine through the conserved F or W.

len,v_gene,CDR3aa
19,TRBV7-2,CASSLRGAIALAGANVLTF
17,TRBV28,CASIPPSGQGTTDTQYF
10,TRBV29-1,CSVSFNEQFF
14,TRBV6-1,CASRRQINTGELFF
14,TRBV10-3,CAIRIVGGEREQFF
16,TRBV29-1,CSVDSIRGQGVYEQYF
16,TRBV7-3,CASSAPEGSAYNEQFF
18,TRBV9,CASTGGLAGRTSTDTQYF
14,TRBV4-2,CASSQDASNYEQYF
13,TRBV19,CASSDATPNTQYF
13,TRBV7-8,CASSFLPGNEQYF
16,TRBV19,CASSIPPGLAIYEQFF
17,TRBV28,CASRPRGRGRGTDTQYF
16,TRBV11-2,CASSSGSGTGRYEQYF
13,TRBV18,CASSPAGVYGYTF
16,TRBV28,CASSSSGLKIDNEQFF
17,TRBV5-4,CATNRHSLPSGANVLTF
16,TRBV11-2,CASSLNHGTGGREAFF
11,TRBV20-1,CSALGTDTQYF
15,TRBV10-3,CAISEYGGLGETQYF